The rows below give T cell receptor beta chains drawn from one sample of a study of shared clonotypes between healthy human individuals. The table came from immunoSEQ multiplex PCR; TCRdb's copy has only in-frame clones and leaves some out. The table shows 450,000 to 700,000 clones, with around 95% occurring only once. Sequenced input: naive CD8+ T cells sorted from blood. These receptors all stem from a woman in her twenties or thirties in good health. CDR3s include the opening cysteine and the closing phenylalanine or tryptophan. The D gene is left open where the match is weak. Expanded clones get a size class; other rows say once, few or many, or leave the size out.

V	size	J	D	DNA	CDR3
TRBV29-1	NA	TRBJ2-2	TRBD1	TGCAGCGTTATTTGGCGACGACAGGGCGGCTCCGGGGAGCTGTTTTTT	CSVIWRRQGGSGELFF
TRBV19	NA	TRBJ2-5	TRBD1	TGTGCCAGTAGCCTTCAGTCGGTAGGGGGCTCAGAGACCCAGTACTTC	CASSLQSVGGSETQYF
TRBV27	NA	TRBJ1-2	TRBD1	TGTGCCAGCAGGGGACAGGGGTCACTCGGGGATGGCTACACCTTC	CASRGQGSLGDGYTF
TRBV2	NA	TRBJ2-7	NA	TGTGCCAGCGGGAGCAGGTTCTCCTACGAGCAGTACTTC	CASGSRFSYEQYF
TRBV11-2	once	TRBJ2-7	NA	TGCGCCAGCAGCCAAGAGGAAAAGGTCTACGAGCAGTACTTC	CASSQEEKVYEQYF
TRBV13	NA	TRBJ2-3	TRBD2	TGTGCCAGCAGCGAGACTAGCGGGAGACCAGATACGCAGTATTTT	CASSETSGRPDTQYF
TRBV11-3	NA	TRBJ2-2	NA	TGTGCCAGCAGCTTAGGTGGCGGGGAGAACACCGGGGAGCTGTTTTTT	CASSLGGGENTGELFF
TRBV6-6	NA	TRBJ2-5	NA	TGTGCCAGCAGAGCCTTGTACCTTCCAGAGACCCAGTACTTC	CASRALYLPETQYF
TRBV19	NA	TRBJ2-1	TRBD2	TGTGCCAGTAGTTCGAGGGAGGGTTACAATGAGCAGTTCTTC	CASSSREGYNEQFF
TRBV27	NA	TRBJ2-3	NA	TGTGCCAGCAGTTTAACGCTCCGAGCCGGAGATACGCAGTATTTT	CASSLTLRAGDTQYF
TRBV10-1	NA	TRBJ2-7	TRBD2	TGCGCCAGCAGTGAGTCCGGACTAGCGGGAGATGGTGAGCAGTACTTC	CASSESGLAGDGEQYF
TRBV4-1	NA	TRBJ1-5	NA	TGCGCCAGCAGCCAAGGGGAAAATCAGCCCCAGCATTTT	CASSQGENQPQHF
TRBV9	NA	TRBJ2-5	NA	TGTGCCAGCAGCTTTACTACGGGCATTTTAGAGACCCAGTACTTC	CASSFTTGILETQYF
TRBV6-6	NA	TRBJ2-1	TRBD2	TGTGCCAGCAGTTTGACTAGCGGTAATGAGCAGTTCTTC	CASSLTSGNEQFF
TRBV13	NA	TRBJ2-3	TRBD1	TGTGCCAGCAGTCCATCGGGACAGGGCACAGATACGCAGTATTTT	CASSPSGQGTDTQYF
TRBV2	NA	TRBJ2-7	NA	TGTGCCAGCAGCACAGCCTACGAGCAGTACTTC	CASSTAYEQYF
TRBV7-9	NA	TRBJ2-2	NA	TGTGCCAGCAGCTCGACCGGGGAGCTGTTTTTT	CASSSTGELFF
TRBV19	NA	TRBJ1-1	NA	TGTGCCAGTAGTTGGGGACTCCGGACTGAAGCTTTCTTT	CASSWGLRTEAFF
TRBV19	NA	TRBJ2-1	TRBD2	TGTGCCAGTAGTATCCTAGCGGGAGGGCCTGGTGAGCAGTTCTTC	CASSILAGGPGEQFF
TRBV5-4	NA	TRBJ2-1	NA	TGTGCCAGCAGCTTTGGCCCGAGTGAGCAGTTCTTC	CASSFGPSEQFF
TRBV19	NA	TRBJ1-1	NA	TGTGCCAGTAGTGTTTTAAGGGAGAACACTGAAGCTTTCTTT	CASSVLRENTEAFF
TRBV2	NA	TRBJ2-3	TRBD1	TGTGCCAGCAGTCCCGGCCGGGACAGGGGGCGCAGAGATACGCAGTATTTT	CASSPGRDRGRRDTQYF
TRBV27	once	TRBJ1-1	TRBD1	TGTGCCAGCAGTTTATCTGTCCCGGGACAGGGGAGCACTGAAGCTTTCTTT	CASSLSVPGQGSTEAFF
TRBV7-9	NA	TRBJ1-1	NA	TGTGCCAGCAGCTTATGGCAGGGTTCGAACACTGAAGCTTTCTTT	CASSLWQGSNTEAFF
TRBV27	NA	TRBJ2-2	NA	TGTGCCAGCAAGAGATCAGCGGCAGCCACCGGGGAGCTGTTTTTT	CASKRSAAATGELFF
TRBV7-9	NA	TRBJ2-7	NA	TGTGCCAGCAGCTGGACAAGCGAGCAGTACTTC	CASSWTSEQYF
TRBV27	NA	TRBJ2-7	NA	TGTGCCAGCAGTTACGAAACGGGGTCCTACGAGCAGTACTTC	CASSYETGSYEQYF
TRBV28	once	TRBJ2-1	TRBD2	TGTGCCAGCAGTCTTAGCGGGAGCTTTTACAATGAGCAGTTCTTC	CASSLSGSFYNEQFF
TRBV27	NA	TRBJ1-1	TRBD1	TGTGCCAGCAGTTTATCCCCCCGGACAGGTGAAGCTTTCTTT	CASSLSPRTGEAFF
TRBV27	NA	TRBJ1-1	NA	TGTGCCAGCAGTTTACAACCCGGGCGGCGAATGAACACTGAAGCTTTCTTT	CASSLQPGRRMNTEAFF
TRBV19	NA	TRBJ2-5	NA	TGTGCCAGTAGTATAGCCGGACTCGGTCAGACCCAGTACTTC	CASSIAGLGQTQYF
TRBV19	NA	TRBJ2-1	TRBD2	TGTGCCAGTAGTCTACCACCGGGACTAGCGGGAGGAGTGGTTTTCTATGAGCAGTTCTTC	CASSLPPGLAGGVVFYEQFF
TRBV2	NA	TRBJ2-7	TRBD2	TGTGCCAACCATAGAGCGGGAGAAGACTACGAGCAGTACTTC	CANHRAGEDYEQYF
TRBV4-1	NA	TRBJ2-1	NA	TGCGCCAGCAGCCAAGGGAGGGCAGGGGAAGAGGAGCAGTTCTTC	CASSQGRAGEEEQFF
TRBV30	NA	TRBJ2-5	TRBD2	TGTGCCTGGGCGACTCCGGGGGAGGGACTCCAAGAGACCCAGTACTTC	CAWATPGEGLQETQYF
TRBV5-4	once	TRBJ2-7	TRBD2	TGTGCCAGCAGCTTTTTCGGCGGGAGAAGCTCCTACGAGCAGTACTTC	CASSFFGGRSSYEQYF
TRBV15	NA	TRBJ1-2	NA	TGTGCCACCCAAGGTGTTAACTATGGCTACACCTTC	CATQGVNYGYTF
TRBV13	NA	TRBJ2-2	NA	TGTGCCAGCAGCTTAGGTTTCGGGTCCGGGGAGCTGTTTTTT	CASSLGFGSGELFF
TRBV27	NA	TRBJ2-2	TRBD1	TGTGCCAGCAGTTTCCAGACAGGGCACACCGGGGAGCTGTTTTTT	CASSFQTGHTGELFF
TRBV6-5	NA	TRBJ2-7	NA	TGTGCCAGCAGGGGGGCGCACGAGCAGTACTTC	CASRGAHEQYF
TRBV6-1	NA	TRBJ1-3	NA	TGTGCCAGCAGTGAATTCCCGATCTCTGGAAACACCATATATTTT	CASSEFPISGNTIYF
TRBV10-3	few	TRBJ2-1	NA	TGTGCCATCAGGCCGGACTATTTTTCGTACAATGAGCAGTTCTTC	CAIRPDYFSYNEQFF
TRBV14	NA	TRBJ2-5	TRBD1	TGTGCCAGCAGCCAGGACAGGACAACCCAAGAGACCCAGTACTTC	CASSQDRTTQETQYF
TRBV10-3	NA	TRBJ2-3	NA	TGTGCCATCAGTGAGGAGGACCCCACAGATACGCAGTATTTT	CAISEEDPTDTQYF
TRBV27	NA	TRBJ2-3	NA	TGTGCCAGCAGTTTATGGGCCGGGAGCACAGATACGCAGTATTTT	CASSLWAGSTDTQYF
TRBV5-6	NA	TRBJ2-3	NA	TGTGCCAGCAGCCCGGACAACACAGATACGCAGTATTTT	CASSPDNTDTQYF
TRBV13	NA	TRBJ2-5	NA	TGTGCCGCTTCTCCCCTGGGGGCCGAGACCCAGTACTTC	CAASPLGAETQYF
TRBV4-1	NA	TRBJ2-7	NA	TGCGCCAGCAGCCAAGACGATCTTTACGAGCAGTACTTC	CASSQDDLYEQYF
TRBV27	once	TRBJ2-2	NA	TGTGCCAGCAGTGCCACCGGGGAGCTGTTTTTT	CASSATGELFF
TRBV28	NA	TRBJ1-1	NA	TGTGCCAGCAGTTTACAGGGAGACACTGAAGCTTTCTTT	CASSLQGDTEAFF
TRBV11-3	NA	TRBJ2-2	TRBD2	TGTGCCAGCAGCTTAGGGGTTAGCGGGAGAAGCACCGGGGAGCTGTTTTTT	CASSLGVSGRSTGELFF
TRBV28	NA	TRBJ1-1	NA	TGTGCCAGCAGTTTGTGGGGGGGGGAGAACACTGAAGCTTTCTTT	CASSLWGGENTEAFF
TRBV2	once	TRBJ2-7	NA	TGTGCCAGCAGTGAGTGGGCGGGAAGCTACGAGCAGTACTTC	CASSEWAGSYEQYF
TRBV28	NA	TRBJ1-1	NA	TGTGCCAGCAGTTTTAACCCACTGGGACCCCGCGGGGCTTTCTTT	CASSFNPLGPRGAFF
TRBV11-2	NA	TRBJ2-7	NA	TGTGCCAGCAGCTCCGCTTCCTACGAGCAGTACTTC	CASSSASYEQYF
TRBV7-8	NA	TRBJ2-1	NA	TGTGCCAGCAGCTTAGCAGGGACTTCCTACAATGAGCAGTTCTTC	CASSLAGTSYNEQFF
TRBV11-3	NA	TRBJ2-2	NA	TGTGCCAGCCAACAGAGGGGCTCCGGGGAGCTGTTTTTT	CASQQRGSGELFF
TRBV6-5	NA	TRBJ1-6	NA	TGTGCCAGCAGTCCGGGACTATTCGGCTCACCCCTCCACTTT	CASSPGLFGSPLHF
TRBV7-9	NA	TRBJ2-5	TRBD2	TGTGCCAGCAGCTTAATCGCTAGCGGGAGCGGAGAGACCCAGTACTTC	CASSLIASGSGETQYF